This TCR beta chain derives from a study of T cell responses to AZD1222 COVID-19 vaccine. Assay used: immunoSEQ multiplex PCR; TCRdb lists only in-frame clones, some missing. The sample records 120,000 or so clones, less than 95% being singletons. Germline V gene data show CDR1 as LNHDA and CDR2 as SQIVND (reference sequence). The ends were cut back, 6 bases at V and 2 bases at J, with 11 bases in the middle. The CDR3 is 14 amino acids. A remark on this clone: Its antigen remains unidentified.

Overall study findings and caveats: Baseline antibody screening turned up just a handful of seropositive AZD1222 recipients. Clonal diversity may have been underestimated in mostly white British donors. Repertoire sampling happened only post peak T cell response.

The material was peripheral blood, obtained on day 0 of AZD1222 vaccination. The TCR originated in an adult in good health. This chain joins TRBV19 and TRBJ1-5; D not certain. This chain's CDR3 is CASRTQAGNQPQHF. The CDR3 coding sequence is TGTGCCAGTAGGACCCAGGCAGGCAATCAGCCCCAGCATTTT.